The 7 T cell receptor beta chains given below trace back to one sample, sequenced in a study of OX40 agonist ivuxolimab in advanced cancers. This table comes from immunoSEQ multiplex PCR, and its TCRdb copy is limited to in-frame clones, with some not included. The sample yields under 95,000 clones, roughly 87% seen once. This specimen consisted of CD4+ or CD8+ T cells sorted from blood, obtained in a trial of the OX40 agonist ivuxolimab. These receptors all stem from an adult with an advanced solid tumor such as melanoma, head and neck, liver or kidney cancer.

The chain carries TRBV30 and TRBJ1-5, with D possibly being TRBD1 (5 bases). The V end lost 2 bases, the J end lost 1 base, and 12 bases lay between the germline ends. This CDR3 is built from 15 residues. Germline CDR1 is GTSNPN and CDR2 is SVGIG (reference sequence). CDR3 loop: CAWSSFGTSNQPQHF. The CDR3 DNA sequence: TGTGCCTGGAGTTCGTTCGGGACGAGCAATCAGCCCCAGCATTTT. The variable domain in full, completed from reference TRBV30 and TRBJ1-5, reads SQTIHQWPATLVQPVGSPLSLECTVEGTSNPNLYWYRQAAGRGLQLLFYSVGIGQISSEVPQNLSASRPQDRQFILSSKKLLLSDSGFYLCAWSSFGTSNQPQHFGDGTRLSIL.

The V and J genes are TRBV28 and TRBJ2-3; tentative D call: TRBD1 (6 bases). Trimming removed 2 bases from V and 1 base from J, with 10 bases in between. CDR3 size: 15 residues. Germline CDR1 is MDHEN and CDR2 is SYDVKM. CDR3 sequence: CASSLMAGGTDTQYF. The CDR3 DNA reads as TGTGCCAGCAGTTTAATGGCAGGGGGCACAGATACGCAGTATTTT. Combining the CDR3 with reference TRBV28 and TRBJ2-3 gives the whole variable domain DVKVTQSSRYLVKRTGEKVFLECVQDMDHENMFWYRQDPGLGLRLIYFSYDVKMKEKGDIPEGYSVSREKKERFSLILESASTNQTSMYLCASSLMAGGTDTQYFGPGTRLTVL.

The count of this clone is one. This same CDR3 is encoded by further DNA sequences in the sample. CDR3 protein: CASSLVGPGNTGELFF. CDR3 coding DNA: TGCGCCAGCAGCTTGGTAGGTCCGGGGAACACCGGGGAGCTGTTTTTT. V and J are TRBV5-1 and TRBJ2-2; D is uncertain. V lost 0 bases to trimming and J lost 1 base, with 10 bases between them. The CDR3 length is 16 residues. CDR1 is SGHRS, CDR2 YFSETQ, per germline.

This clone was counted a single time. This chain connects TRBV4-1 to TRBJ1-1; TRBD1 is a possible D gene (6 bases). Germline V gene data show CDR1 as MGHRA and CDR2 as YSYEKL. This CDR3 is built from 13 residues. Trimming stripped 1 base from V and 9 bases from J, with 12 bases between. CDR3 sequence: CASSQAGAAQAFF. CDR3 sequence (DNA): TGCGCCAGCAGCCAAGCGGGGGCAGCTCAAGCTTTCTTT.

The chain couples TRBV10-3 to TRBJ2-3, with D unresolved. The CDR3 is made up of 13 amino acids. The germline gives CDR1 ENHRY, CDR2 SYGVKD. The V and J ends lost 4 bases and 4 bases respectively, with 9 bases between them. Here the CDR3 DNA reads TGTGCCATCAGTGGACCCAGCCCAGATACGCAGTATTTT. Translated: CAISGPSPDTQYF.

Only one count was recorded for this clone. V gene TRBV6-1 combines with J gene TRBJ2-3; D possibly uses TRBD1 or TRBD2 (5 bases each). The CDR3 is 14 residues long. Germline V gives CDR1 MNHNS, CDR2 SASEGT. The V end was cut by 2 bases, the J end by 6 bases, with 12 bases between. The CDR3 coding sequence is TGTGCCAGCAGTGAACTTGGGGGACGGGATACGCAGTATTTT. It is translated as CASSELGGRDTQYF.

The chain recombines TRBV27 with TRBJ2-2, with D uncertain. This CDR3 has 15 amino acids. Deletions cut 5 bases from V and 6 bases from J, with 16 bases between. CDR1 and CDR2 (germline): MNHEY, SMNVEV (reference sequence). In DNA, the CDR3 is TGTGCCAGCAGTATATGGGTTCCAGTTGCCGGGGAGCTGTTTTTT. Translation gives CASSIWVPVAGELFF.